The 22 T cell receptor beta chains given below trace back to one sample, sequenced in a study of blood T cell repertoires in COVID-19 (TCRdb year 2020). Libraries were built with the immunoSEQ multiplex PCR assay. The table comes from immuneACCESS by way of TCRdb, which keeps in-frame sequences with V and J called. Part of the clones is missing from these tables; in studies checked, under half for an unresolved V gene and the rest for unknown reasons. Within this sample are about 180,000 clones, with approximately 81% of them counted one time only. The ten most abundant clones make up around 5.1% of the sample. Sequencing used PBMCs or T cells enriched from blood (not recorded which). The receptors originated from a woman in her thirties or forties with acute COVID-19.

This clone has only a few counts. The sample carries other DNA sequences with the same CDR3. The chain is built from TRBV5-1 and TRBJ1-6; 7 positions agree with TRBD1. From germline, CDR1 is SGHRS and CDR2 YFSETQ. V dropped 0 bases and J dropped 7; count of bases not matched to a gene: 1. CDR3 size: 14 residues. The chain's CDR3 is CASSLGQGNSPLHF. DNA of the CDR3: TGCGCCAGCAGCTTGGGACAGGGAAATTCACCCCTCCACTTT.

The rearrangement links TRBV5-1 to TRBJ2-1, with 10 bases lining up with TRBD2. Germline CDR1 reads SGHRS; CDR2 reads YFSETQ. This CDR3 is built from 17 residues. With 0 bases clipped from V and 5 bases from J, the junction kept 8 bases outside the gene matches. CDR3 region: CASSLVAWTSGNNEQFF. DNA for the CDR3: TGCGCCAGCAGCTTGGTTGCCTGGACTAGCGGAAACAATGAGCAGTTCTTC.

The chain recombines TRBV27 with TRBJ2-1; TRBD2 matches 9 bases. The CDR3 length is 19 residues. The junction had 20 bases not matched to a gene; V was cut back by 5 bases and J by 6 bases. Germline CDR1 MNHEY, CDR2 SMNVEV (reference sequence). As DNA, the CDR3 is TGTGCCAGCAGTCCCCGGCGGTGGTTAGCGGGAGCGCAAGCCAATGAGCAGTTCTTC. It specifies CASSPRRWLAGAQANEQFF.

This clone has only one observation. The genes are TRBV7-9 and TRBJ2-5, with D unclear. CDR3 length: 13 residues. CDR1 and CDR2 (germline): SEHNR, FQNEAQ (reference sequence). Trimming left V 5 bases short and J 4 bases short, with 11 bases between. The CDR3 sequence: CASSEARVETQYF. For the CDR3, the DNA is TGTGCCAGCAGCGAGGCCCGTGTAGAGACCCAGTACTTC.

CDR3 DNA: TGTGCCAGCAGCTCGACCGGGACTGCCCAGGTCGGGGAGCAGTTCTTC. It encodes CASSSTGTAQVGEQFF. The J gene is TRBJ2-1, the V gene TRBV7-9; tentative D call: TRBD2 (6 bases). Per the germline V gene, CDR1 is SEHNR and CDR2 is FQNEAQ (reference sequence). The CDR3 runs 16 residues. V lost 4 bases and J 10 bases, leaving 23 bases between the germline ends. Using reference TRBV7-9 and TRBJ2-1 for the parts outside the CDR3, the full variable domain is DTGVSQNPRHKITKRGQNVTFRCDPISEHNRLYWYRQTLGQGPEFLTYFQNEAQLEKSRLLSDRFSAERPKGSFSTLEIQRTEQGDSAMYLCASSSTGTAQVGEQFFGPGTRLTVL.

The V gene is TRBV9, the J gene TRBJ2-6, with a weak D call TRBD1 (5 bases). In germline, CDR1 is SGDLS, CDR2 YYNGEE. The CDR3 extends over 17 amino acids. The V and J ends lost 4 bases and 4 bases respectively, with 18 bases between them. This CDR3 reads CASSSPRPGSGANVLTF. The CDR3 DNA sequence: TGTGCCAGCAGCTCCCCCCGCCCAGGGTCAGGGGCCAACGTCCTGACTTTC.

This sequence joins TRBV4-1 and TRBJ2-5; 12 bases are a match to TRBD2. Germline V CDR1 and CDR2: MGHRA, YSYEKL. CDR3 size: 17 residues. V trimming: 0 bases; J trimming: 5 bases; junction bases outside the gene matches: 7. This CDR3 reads CASSQEDSSGRGETQYF. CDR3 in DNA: TGCGCCAGCAGCCAAGAAGATTCTAGCGGGAGGGGGGAGACCCAGTACTTC.

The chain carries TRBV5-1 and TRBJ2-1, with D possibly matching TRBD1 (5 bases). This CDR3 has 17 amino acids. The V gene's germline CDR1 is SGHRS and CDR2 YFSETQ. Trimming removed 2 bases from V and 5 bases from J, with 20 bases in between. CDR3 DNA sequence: TGCGCCAGCAGCTTAAGCCCCGGACAAGGAGTTAACAATGAGCAGTTCTTC. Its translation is CASSLSPGQGVNNEQFF.

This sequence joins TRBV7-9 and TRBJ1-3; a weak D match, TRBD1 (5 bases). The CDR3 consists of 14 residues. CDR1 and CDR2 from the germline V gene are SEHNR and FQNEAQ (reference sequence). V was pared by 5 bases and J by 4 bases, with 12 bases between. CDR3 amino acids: CASSTQESGNTIYF. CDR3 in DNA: TGTGCCAGCAGCACACAGGAATCAGGAAACACCATATATTTT.

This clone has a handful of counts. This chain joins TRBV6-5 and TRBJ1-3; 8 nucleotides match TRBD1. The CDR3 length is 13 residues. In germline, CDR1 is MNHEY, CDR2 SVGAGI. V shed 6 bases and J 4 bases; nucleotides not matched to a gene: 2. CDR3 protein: CASRRDRGNTIYF. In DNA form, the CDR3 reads TGTGCCAGCAGGAGGGACAGGGGAAACACCATATATTTT.

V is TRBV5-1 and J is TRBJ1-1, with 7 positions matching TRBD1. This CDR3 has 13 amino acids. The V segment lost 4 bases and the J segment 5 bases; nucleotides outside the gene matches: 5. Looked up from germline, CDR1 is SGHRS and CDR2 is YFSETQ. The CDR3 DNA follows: TGCGCCAGCAGCCCGGGGGACAGAACTGAAGCTTTCTTT. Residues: CASSPGDRTEAFF.

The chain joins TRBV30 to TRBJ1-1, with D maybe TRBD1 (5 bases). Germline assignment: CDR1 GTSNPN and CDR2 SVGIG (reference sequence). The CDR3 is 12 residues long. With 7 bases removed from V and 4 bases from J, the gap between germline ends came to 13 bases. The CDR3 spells CASRKGPTEAFF. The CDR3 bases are TGTGCCTCGCGGAAGGGGCCCACTGAAGCTTTCTTT.

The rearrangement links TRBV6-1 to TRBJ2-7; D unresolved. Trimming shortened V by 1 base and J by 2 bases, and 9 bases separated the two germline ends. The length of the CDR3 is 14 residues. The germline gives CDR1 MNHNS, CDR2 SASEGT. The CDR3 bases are TGTGCCAGCAGTGAAGATCCAGGCGCCTACGAGCAGTACGTC. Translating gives CASSEDPGAYEQYV.

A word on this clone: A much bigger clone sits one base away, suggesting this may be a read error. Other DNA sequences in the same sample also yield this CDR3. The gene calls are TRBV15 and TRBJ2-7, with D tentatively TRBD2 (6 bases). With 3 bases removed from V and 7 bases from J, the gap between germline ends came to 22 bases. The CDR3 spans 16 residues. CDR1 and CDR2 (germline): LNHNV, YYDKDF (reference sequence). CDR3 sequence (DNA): TGTGCCACCAGCAGCAACCCTACTAGCTTACGGGGTGAGCAGTACTTC. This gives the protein CATSSNPTSLRGEQYF. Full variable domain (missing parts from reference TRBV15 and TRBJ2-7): DAMVIQNPRYQVTQFGKPVTLSCSQTLNHNVMYWYQQKSSQAPKLLFHYYDKDFNNEADTPDNFQSRRPNTSFCFLDIRSPGLGDTAMYLCATSSNPTSLRGEQYFGPGTRLTVT.

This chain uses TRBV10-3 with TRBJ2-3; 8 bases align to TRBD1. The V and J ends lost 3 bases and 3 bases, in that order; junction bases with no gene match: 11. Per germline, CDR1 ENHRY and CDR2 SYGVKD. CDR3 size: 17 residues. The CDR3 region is CAISDVGWDRLTDTQYF. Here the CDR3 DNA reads TGTGCCATCAGTGACGTAGGGTGGGACAGGCTAACAGATACGCAGTATTTT.

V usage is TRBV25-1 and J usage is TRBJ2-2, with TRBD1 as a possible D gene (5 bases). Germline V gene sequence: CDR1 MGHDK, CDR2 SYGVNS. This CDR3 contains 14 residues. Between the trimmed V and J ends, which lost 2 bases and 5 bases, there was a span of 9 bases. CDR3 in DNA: TGTGCCAGCAGTGAAAGGGGTCGGACCGGGGAGCTGTTTTTT. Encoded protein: CASSERGRTGELFF.

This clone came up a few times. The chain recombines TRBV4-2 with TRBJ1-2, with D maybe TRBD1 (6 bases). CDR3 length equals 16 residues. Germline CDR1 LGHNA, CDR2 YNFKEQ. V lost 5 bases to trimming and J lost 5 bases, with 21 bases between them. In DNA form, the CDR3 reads TGTGCCAGCAGCTCCCCTGGCACAGGGAATGGTTATGGCTACACCTTC. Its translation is CASSSPGTGNGYGYTF.

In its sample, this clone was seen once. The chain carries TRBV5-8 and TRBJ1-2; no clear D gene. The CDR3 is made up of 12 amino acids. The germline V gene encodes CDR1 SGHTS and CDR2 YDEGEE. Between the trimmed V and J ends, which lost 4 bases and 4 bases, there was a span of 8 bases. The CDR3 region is CASSAIPYGYTF. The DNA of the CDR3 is TGTGCCAGCAGCGCGATTCCCTATGGCTACACCTTC.

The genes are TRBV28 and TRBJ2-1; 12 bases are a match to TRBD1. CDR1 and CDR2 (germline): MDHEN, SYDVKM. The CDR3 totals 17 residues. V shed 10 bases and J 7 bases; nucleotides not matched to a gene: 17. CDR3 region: CATLAPDGTGGRNEQFF. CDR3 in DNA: TGTGCCACCCTCGCACCAGACGGGACAGGGGGCAGGAATGAGCAGTTCTTC.

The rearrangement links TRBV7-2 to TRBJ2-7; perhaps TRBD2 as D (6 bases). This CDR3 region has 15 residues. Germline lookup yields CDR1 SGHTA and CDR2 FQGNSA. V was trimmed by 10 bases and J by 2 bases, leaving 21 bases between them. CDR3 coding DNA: TGTGCCATCCCACCTGTCTTAGCGGAGCCCTACGAGCAGTACGTC. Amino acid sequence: CAIPPVLAEPYEQYV.

The CDR3 DNA reads as TGTGCCAGCAGCGTAGAGCAGGGCTATGGCTACACCTTC. Translation gives CASSVEQGYGYTF. The chain carries TRBV9 and TRBJ1-2, with D maybe TRBD1 (5 bases). With 0 bases removed from V and 4 bases from J, the gap between germline ends came to 7 bases. The length of the CDR3 is 13 residues. From germline, CDR1 is SGDLS and CDR2 YYNGEE.

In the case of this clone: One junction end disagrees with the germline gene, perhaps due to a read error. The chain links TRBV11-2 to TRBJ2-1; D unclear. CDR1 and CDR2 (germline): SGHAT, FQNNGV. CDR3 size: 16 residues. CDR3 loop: CASSSQPAVSYNEQLF. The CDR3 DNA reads TGTGCCAGCAGCTCGCAACCGGCGGTCTCCTACAATGAGCAGCTCTTC.